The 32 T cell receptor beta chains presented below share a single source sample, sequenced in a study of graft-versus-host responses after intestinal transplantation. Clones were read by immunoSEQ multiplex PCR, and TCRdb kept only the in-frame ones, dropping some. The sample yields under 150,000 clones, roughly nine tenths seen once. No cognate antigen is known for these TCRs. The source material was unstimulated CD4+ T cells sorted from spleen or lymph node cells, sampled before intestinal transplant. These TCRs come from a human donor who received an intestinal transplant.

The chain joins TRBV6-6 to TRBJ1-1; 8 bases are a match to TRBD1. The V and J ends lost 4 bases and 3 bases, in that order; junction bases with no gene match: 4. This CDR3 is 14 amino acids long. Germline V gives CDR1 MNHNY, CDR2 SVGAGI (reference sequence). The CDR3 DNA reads TGTGCCAGCAGTTCCAGGGGGCTTTACACTGAAGCTTTCTTT. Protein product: CASSSRGLYTEAFF.

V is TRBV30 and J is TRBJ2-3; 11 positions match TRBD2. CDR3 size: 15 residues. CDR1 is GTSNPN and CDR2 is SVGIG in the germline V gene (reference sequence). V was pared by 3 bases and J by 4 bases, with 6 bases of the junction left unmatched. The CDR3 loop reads CAWSLSGGAADTQYF. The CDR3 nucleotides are TGTGCCTGGAGCCTTAGCGGGGGGGCGGCAGATACGCAGTATTTT.

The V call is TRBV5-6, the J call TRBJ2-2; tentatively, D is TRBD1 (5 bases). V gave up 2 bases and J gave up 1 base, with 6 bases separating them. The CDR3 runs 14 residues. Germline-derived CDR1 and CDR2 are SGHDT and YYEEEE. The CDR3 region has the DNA TGTGCCAGCAGCTTAGGACAGAACACCGGGGAGCTGTTTTTT. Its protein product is CASSLGQNTGELFF.

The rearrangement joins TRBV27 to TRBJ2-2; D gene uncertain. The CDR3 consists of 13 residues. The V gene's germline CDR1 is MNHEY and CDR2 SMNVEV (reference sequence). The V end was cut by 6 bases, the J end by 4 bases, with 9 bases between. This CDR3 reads CASSPTFTGELFF. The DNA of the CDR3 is TGTGCCAGCAGCCCAACATTCACCGGGGAGCTGTTTTTT.

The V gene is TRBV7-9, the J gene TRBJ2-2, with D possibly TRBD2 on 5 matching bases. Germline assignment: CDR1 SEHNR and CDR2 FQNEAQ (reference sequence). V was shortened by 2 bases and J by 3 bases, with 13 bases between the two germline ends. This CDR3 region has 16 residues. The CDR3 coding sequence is TGTGCCAGCAGCTTATCCGCCGGGGAATACACCGGGGAGCTGTTTTTT. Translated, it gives CASSLSAGEYTGELFF.

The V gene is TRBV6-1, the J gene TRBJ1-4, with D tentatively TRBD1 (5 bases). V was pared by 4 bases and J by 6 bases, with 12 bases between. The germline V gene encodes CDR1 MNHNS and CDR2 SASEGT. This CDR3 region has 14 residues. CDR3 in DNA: TGTGCCAGCAGTGCCGGGGGTATTGATGAAAAACTGTTTTTT. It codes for CASSAGGIDEKLFF.

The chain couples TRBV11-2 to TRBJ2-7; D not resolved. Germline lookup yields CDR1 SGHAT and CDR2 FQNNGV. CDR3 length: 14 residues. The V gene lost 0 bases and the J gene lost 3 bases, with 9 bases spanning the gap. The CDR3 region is CASSLERSGYEQYF. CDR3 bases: TGTGCCAGCAGCTTAGAGAGGTCCGGCTACGAGCAGTACTTC.

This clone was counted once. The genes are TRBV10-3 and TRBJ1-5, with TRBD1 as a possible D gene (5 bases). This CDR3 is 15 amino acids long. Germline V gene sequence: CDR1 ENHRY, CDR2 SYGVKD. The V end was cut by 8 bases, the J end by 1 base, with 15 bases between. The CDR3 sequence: CAIHPGGGSNQPQHF. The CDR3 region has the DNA TGTGCCATCCACCCTGGGGGGGGGAGCAATCAGCCCCAGCATTTT.

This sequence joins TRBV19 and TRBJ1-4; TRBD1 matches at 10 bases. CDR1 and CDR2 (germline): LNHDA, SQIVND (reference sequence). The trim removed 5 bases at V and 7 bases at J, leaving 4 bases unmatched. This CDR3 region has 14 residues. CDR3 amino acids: CASSDRGLGEKLFF. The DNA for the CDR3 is TGTGCCAGTAGTGACAGGGGGCTCGGTGAAAAACTGTTTTTT. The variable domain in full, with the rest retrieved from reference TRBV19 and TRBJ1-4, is DGGITQSPKYLFRKEGQNVTLSCEQNLNHDAMYWYRQDPGQGLRLIYYSQIVNDFQKGDIAEGYSVSREKKESFPLTVTSAQKNPTAFYLCASSDRGLGEKLFFGSGTQLSVL.

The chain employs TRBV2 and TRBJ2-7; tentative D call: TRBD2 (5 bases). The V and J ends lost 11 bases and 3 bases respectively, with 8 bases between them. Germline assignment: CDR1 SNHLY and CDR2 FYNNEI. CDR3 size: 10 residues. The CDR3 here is CASGVYEQYF. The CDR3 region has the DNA TGTGCCTCCGGGGTCTACGAGCAGTACTTC.

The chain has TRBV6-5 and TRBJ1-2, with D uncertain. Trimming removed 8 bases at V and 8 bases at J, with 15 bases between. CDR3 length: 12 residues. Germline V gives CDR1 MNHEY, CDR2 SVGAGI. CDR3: CASRLSLGGYTF. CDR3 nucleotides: TGTGCCAGCCGCCTCTCCCTGGGGGGCTACACCTTC.

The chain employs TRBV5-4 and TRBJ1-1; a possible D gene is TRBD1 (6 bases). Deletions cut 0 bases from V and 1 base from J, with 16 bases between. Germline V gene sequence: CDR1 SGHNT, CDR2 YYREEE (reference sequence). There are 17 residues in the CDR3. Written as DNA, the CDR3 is TGTGCCAGCAGCTTGGGGGGGGGCAGGAGGGGGAACACTGAAGCTTTCTTT. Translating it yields CASSLGGGRRGNTEAFF.

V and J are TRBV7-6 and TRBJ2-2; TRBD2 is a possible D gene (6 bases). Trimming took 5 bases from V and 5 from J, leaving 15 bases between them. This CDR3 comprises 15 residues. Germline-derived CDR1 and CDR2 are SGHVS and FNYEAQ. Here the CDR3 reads CASSAPYAGTGELFF. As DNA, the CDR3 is TGTGCCAGCAGCGCCCCGTACGCGGGGACCGGGGAGCTGTTTTTT. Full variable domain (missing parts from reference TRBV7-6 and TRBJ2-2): GAGVSQSPRYKVTKRGQDVALRCDPISGHVSLYWYRQALGQGPEFLTYFNYEAQQDKSGLPNDRFSAERPEGSISTLTIQRTEQRDSAMYRCASSAPYAGTGELFFGEGSRLTVL.

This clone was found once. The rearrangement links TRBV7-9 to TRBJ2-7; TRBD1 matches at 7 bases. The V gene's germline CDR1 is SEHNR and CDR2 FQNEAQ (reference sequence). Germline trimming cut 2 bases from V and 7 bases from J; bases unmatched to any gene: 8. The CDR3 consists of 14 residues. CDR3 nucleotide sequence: TGTGCCAGCAGCTTAAGCGGACAGGCGGCGGAGCAGTACTTC. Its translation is CASSLSGQAAEQYF.

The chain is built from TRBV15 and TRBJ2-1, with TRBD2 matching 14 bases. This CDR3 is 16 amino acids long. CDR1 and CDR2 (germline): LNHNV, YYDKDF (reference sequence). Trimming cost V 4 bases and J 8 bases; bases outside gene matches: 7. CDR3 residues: CATSKTSGGAWHEQFF. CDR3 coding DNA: TGTGCCACCAGCAAGACTAGCGGGGGGGCTTGGCATGAGCAGTTCTTC.

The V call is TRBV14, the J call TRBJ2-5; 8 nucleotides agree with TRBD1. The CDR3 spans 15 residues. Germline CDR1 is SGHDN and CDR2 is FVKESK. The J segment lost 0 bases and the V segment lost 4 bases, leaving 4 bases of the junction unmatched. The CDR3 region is CASSPLDRDQETQYF. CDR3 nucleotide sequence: TGTGCCAGCAGCCCATTGGACAGGGACCAAGAGACCCAGTACTTC.

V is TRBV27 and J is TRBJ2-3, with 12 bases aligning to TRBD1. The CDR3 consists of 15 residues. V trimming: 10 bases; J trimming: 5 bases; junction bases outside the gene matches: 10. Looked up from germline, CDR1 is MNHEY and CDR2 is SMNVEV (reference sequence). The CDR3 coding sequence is TGTGCCACGCGTCCGGGACAGGGGGCTATAGATACGCAGTATTTT. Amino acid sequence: CATRPGQGAIDTQYF.

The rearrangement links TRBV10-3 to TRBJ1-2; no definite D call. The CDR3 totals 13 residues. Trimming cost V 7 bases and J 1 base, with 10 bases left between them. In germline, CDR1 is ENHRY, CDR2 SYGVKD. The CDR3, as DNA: TGTGCCATCACCCCTGACATTAACTATGGCTACACCTTC. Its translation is CAITPDINYGYTF.

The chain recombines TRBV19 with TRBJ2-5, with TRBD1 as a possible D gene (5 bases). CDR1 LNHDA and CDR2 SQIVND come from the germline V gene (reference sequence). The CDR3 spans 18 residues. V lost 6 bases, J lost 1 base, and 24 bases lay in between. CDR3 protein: CASSTKATQGRAQETQYF. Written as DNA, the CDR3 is TGTGCCAGTAGCACGAAGGCGACTCAGGGTAGGGCCCAAGAGACCCAGTACTTC.

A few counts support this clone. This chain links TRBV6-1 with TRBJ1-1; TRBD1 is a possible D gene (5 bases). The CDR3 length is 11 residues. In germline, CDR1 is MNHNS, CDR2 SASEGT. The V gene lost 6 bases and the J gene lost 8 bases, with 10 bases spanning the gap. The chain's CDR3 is CASRIDREAFF. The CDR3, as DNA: TGTGCCAGCAGAATAGACAGAGAAGCTTTCTTT.

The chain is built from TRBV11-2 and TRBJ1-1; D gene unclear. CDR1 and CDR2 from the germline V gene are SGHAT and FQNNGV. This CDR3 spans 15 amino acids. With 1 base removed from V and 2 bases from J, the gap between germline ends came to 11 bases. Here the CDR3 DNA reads TGTGCCAGCAGCTTAGGAGGTGGGCTTAACACTGAAGCTTTCTTT. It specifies CASSLGGGLNTEAFF.

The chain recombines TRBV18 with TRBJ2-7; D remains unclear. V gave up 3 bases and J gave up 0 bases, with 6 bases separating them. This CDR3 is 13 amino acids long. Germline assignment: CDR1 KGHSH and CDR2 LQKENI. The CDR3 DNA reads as TGTGCCAGCTCACCGCCAAGCTCCTACGAGCAGTACTTC. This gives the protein CASSPPSSYEQYF. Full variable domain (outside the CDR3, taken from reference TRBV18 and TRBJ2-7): NAGVMQNPRHLVRRRGQEARLRCSPMKGHSHVYWYRQLPEEGLKFMVYLQKENIIDESGMPKERFSAEFPKEGPSILRIQQVVRGDSAAYFCASSPPSSYEQYFGPGTRLTVT.

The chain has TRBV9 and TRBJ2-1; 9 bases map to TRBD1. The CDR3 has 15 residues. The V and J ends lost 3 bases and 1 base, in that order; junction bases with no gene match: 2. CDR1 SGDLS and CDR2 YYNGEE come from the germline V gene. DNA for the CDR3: TGTGCCAGCAGCGCCGGGACAGGGTCCTACAATGAGCAGTTCTTC. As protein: CASSAGTGSYNEQFF. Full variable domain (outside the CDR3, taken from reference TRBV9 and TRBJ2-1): DSGVTQTPKHLITATGQRVTLRCSPRSGDLSVYWYQQSLDQGLQFLIQYYNGEERAKGNILERFSAQQFPDLHSELNLSSLELGDSALYFCASSAGTGSYNEQFFGPGTRLTVL.

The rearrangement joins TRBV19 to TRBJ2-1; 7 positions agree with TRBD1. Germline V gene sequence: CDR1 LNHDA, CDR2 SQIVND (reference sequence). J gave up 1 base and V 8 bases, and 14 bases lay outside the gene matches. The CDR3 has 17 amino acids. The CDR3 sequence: CASEHTYRGMSYNEQFF. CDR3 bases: TGTGCCAGTGAACACACCTACAGGGGAATGTCCTACAATGAGCAGTTCTTC. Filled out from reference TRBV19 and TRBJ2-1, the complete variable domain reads DGGITQSPKYLFRKEGQNVTLSCEQNLNHDAMYWYRQDPGQGLRLIYYSQIVNDFQKGDIAEGYSVSREKKESFPLTVTSAQKNPTAFYLCASEHTYRGMSYNEQFFGPGTRLTVL.

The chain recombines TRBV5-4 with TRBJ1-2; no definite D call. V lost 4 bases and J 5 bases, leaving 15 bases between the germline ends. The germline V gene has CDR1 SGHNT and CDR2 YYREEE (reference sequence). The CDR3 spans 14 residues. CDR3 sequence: CASSPRATRYGYTF. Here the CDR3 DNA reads TGTGCCAGCAGCCCCCGGGCGACGAGGTATGGCTACACCTTC.

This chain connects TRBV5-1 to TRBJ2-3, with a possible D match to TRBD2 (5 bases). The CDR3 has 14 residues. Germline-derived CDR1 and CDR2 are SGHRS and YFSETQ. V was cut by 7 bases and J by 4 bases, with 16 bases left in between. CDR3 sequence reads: CASAASSVADTQYF. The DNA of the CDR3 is TGCGCCAGCGCGGCCAGTAGCGTCGCAGATACGCAGTATTTT. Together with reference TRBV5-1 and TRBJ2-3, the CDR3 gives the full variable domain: KAGVTQTPRYLIKTRGQQVTLSCSPISGHRSVSWYQQTPGQGLQFLFEYFSETQRNKGNFPGRFSGRQFSNSRSEMNVSTLELGDSALYLCASAASSVADTQYFGPGTRLTVL.

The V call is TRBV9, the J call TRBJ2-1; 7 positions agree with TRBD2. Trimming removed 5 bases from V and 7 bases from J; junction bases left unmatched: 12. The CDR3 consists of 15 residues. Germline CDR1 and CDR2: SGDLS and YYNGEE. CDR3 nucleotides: TGTGCCAGCAGTGTGGGGACTCGGCGGGGGAATGAGCAGTTCTTC. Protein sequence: CASSVGTRRGNEQFF.

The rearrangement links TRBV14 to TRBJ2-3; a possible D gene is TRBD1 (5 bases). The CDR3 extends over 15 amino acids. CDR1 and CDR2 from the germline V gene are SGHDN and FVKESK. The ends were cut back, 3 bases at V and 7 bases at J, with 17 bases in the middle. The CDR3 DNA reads TGTGCCAGCAGCCAGCTGACAGCGCTCTTGAATACGCAGTATTTT. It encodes CASSQLTALLNTQYF.

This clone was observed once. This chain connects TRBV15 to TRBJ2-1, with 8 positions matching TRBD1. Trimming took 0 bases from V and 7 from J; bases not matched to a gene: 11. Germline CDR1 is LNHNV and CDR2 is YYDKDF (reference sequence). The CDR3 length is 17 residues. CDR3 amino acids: CATSRDRDRLSRNEQFF. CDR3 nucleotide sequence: TGTGCCACCAGCAGAGATCGGGACAGGCTCTCAAGGAATGAGCAGTTCTTC.

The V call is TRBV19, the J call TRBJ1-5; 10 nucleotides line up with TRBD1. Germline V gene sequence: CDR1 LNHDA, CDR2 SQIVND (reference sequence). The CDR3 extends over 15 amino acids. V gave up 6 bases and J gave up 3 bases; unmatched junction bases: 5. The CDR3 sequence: CASSPTGGYNQPQHF. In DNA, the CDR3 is TGTGCCAGTAGCCCGACAGGGGGCTACAATCAGCCCCAGCATTTT.

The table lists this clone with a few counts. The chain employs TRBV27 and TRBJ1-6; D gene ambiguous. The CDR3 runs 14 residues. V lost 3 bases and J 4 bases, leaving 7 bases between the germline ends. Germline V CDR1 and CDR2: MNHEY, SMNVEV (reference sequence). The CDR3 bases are TGTGCCAGCAGTTTGAGGCCTTATAATTCACCCCTCCACTTT. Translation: CASSLRPYNSPLHF.

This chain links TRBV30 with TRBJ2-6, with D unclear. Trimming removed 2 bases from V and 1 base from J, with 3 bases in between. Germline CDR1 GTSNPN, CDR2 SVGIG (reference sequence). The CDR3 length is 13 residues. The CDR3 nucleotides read TGTGCCTGGAGTCTGTCTGGGGCCAACGTCCTGACTTTC. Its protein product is CAWSLSGANVLTF.